The present T cell receptor (beta chain) was sequenced within a study of T cells after yellow fever vaccination. About the study: Low-cell-number fractions were prepared with SMART-Seq v4 Ultra Low Input. Whole-study findings and limits: In post-booster samples, most primary-vaccination clones reappeared (approximately 97% CD4, 70% to 90% CD8). Few clonotypes appeared in both CD4 and CD8 compartments.

Template switching by 5'RACE produced TCR cDNA, adding a universal primer site and UMIs. One entry per CDR3 protein, called by TCRdb with MiXCR from the 5' RACE reads. This sample has about 350,000 distinct CDR3 sequences, with over 3.5% found just once. With regard to this clonotype: Its antigen is as yet unknown.

This CDR3 is 13 amino acids long. V shed 8 bases and J shed 1 base, with 8 bases lying between them. Germline CDR1 reads MRHNA; CDR2 reads SNTAGT. This chain joins TRBV6-4 and TRBJ2-2; D not certain. Sequencing was performed on PBMCs, taken 5 days after the yellow fever booster vaccination. The sequence was collected from a man in his late teens or twenties who received the YFV17D yellow fever vaccine. The CDR3 loop reads CASRPRNTGELFF. For the CDR3, the DNA is TGTGCCAGCCGCCCGAGGAACACCGGGGAGCTGTTTTTT.